The next 29 T cell receptor beta chains were all read from a single sample in a study of CD8 T cells in Susac syndrome (dated by TCRdb to between 2017 and 2020). The library was prepared using the immunoSEQ multiplex PCR assay. RNA was extracted with the RNeasy kit and about 0.45 to 1 ug was reverse transcribed using random hexamers. TCRdb reran the public reads through fastp at Q25 and MiXCR, keeping productive beta chains. A single entry per CDR3 protein holds the most common genes and DNA from its merged rows. In this sample the table shows about 200,000 distinct CDR3 sequences, over 90% of which occur a single time. Of the sample, 0.082% falls within the top ten clones. What was sequenced was CD4+ T cells from PBMCs. The receptors come from a human donor with multiple sclerosis.

The chain carries TRBV3-1 and TRBJ2-1, with D possibly being TRBD2 (7 bases). Trimming removed 0 bases at V and 4 bases at J, with 16 bases between. The CDR3 runs 17 residues. Looked up from germline, CDR1 is LGHDT and CDR2 is YNNKEL (reference sequence). The CDR3 spells CASSQDLTRGRYNEQFF. As DNA, the CDR3 is TGTGCCAGCAGCCAAGATCTCACGCGGGGGCGATACAATGAGCAGTTCTTC.

This chain links TRBV23-1 with TRBJ1-1; TRBD1 agrees at 11 bases. TRBV23-1 is annotated as an ORF whose role is uncertain. The V gene end was trimmed by 8 bases and the J gene end by 0 bases; junction bases not matched to a gene: 29. The CDR3 is 23 amino acids. The CDR3: CASPYLRGVARPGQGAMNTEAFF. CDR3 DNA sequence: TGCGCCAGCCCGTACTTACGTGGGGTTGCCCGCCCAGGACAGGGGGCTATGAACACTGAAGCTTTCTTT.

V is TRBV5-6 and J is TRBJ2-7; no clear D gene. This CDR3 contains 15 residues. CDR1 and CDR2 (germline): SGHDT, YYEEEE. V lost 5 bases, J lost 0 bases, and 15 bases lay in between. The CDR3 reads CASSTTDRFSYEQYV. DNA for the CDR3: TGTGCCAGCAGTACCACGGACCGCTTCTCCTACGAGCAGTACGTC.

This chain joins TRBV20-1 and TRBJ2-1; 8 bases are a match to TRBD2. With 3 bases clipped from V and 6 bases from J, the junction kept 4 bases outside the gene matches. From germline, CDR1 is DFQATT and CDR2 SNEGSKA (reference sequence). This CDR3 region has 13 residues. The CDR3 reads CSASGGGPNEQFF. As DNA, the CDR3 is TGCAGTGCTAGTGGCGGGGGGCCCAATGAGCAGTTCTTC.

The J gene is TRBJ2-7, the V gene TRBV20-1; maybe TRBD1 (6 bases). This CDR3 region has 13 residues. From germline, CDR1 is DFQATT and CDR2 SNEGSKA (reference sequence). V dropped 0 bases and J dropped 7 bases, with 13 bases sitting between them. The DNA for the CDR3 is TGCAGTGCTAGAGATAGGGGGTCAGGTGAGCAGTACGTC. Translating gives CSARDRGSGEQYV.

The gene calls are TRBV9 and TRBJ2-7, with 11 nucleotides matching TRBD1. CDR1 and CDR2 from the germline V gene are SGDLS and YYNGEE. The length of the CDR3 is 13 residues. J gave up 7 bases and V 3 bases, and 3 bases lay outside the gene matches. CDR3 loop: CASSAGTGGEQYV. CDR3 bases: TGTGCCAGCAGCGCCGGGACAGGGGGTGAGCAGTACGTC.

J is TRBJ2-1 and V is TRBV3-1; the D is unclear. Germline lookup yields CDR1 LGHDT and CDR2 YNNKEL (reference sequence). This CDR3 comprises 12 residues. The V end lost 2 bases, the J end lost 5 bases, and 4 bases lay between the germline ends. CDR3 bases: TGTGCCAGCAGCCAAACCGACAATGAGCAGTTCTTC. Its protein is CASSQTDNEQFF.

CDR3 sequence (DNA): TGTGCCAGCAGTTTCAGGCAGCCACGCACCGGGGAGCTGTTTTTT. Amino acids: CASSFRQPRTGELFF. This sequence joins TRBV12-3 or TRBV12-4 and TRBJ2-2, with D unresolved. This CDR3 is built from 15 residues. V lost 3 bases to trimming and J lost 4 bases, with 12 bases between them.

V usage is TRBV20-1 and J usage is TRBJ2-1; 9 nucleotides line up with TRBD2. This CDR3 is 16 amino acids long. The V and J ends lost 7 bases and 3 bases, in that order; junction bases with no gene match: 13. Germline V gene lookup returns CDR1 DFQATT and CDR2 SNEGSKA (reference sequence). CDR3 amino acids: CSVPGTRGGLYNEQFF. As DNA, the CDR3 is TGCAGTGTTCCAGGCACGCGGGGGGGCCTCTACAATGAGCAGTTCTTC.

The chain employs TRBV11-2 and TRBJ2-1, with 7 bases identical to TRBD2. V was clipped by 7 bases and J by 4 bases; unmatched bases: 4. Per the germline V gene, CDR1 is SGHAT and CDR2 is FQNNGV. The CDR3 totals 13 residues. CDR3 loop: CASTLGGYNEQFF. In nucleotides, the CDR3 is TGTGCCAGCACCCTGGGGGGGTACAATGAGCAGTTCTTC.

The chain carries TRBV27 and TRBJ1-6; D is uncertain. V shed 3 bases and J shed 7 bases, with 10 bases lying between them. Per the germline V gene, CDR1 is MNHEY and CDR2 is SMNVEV (reference sequence). The CDR3 is 14 residues long. CDR3 nucleotide sequence: TGTGCCAGCAGTTTTACTCGGCCGAATTCACCCCTCCACTTT. It specifies CASSFTRPNSPLHF.

This chain links TRBV6-5 with TRBJ2-1; 11 bases are shared with TRBD2. V shed 6 bases, J shed 4 bases, and the junction held 5 bases outside the gene matches. Germline V CDR1 and CDR2: MNHEY, SVGAGI. The CDR3 is made up of 15 amino acids. The CDR3 reads CASSASGGSYNEQFF. The CDR3 DNA reads as TGTGCCAGCAGCGCTAGCGGGGGGTCATACAATGAGCAGTTCTTC.

The V gene is TRBV29-1, the J gene TRBJ1-2; 8 positions match TRBD1. The CDR3 consists of 13 residues. Germline-derived CDR1 and CDR2 are SQVTM and ANQGSEA. V gave up 7 bases and J gave up 5 bases; unmatched junction bases: 9. In DNA form, the CDR3 reads TGCAGCGCCTCAGGGGGCAGTGGGTATGGCTACACCTTC. It yields the protein CSASGGSGYGYTF.

This clonotype is a singleton in its sample. This chain links TRBV7-9 with TRBJ2-1, with TRBD1 identical over 8 bases. Trimming at V came to 3 bases and at J to 7 bases, leaving 8 bases not matched to a gene. Per the germline V gene, CDR1 is SEHNR and CDR2 is FQNEAQ (reference sequence). CDR3 size: 15 residues. CDR3 sequence reads: CASSLSRGRGNEQFF. The DNA for the CDR3 is TGTGCCAGCAGCTTGAGCAGGGGGCGCGGGAATGAGCAGTTCTTC. Variable domain in full (rest from reference TRBV7-9 and TRBJ2-1): DTGVSQNPRHKITKRGQNVTFRCDPISEHNRLYWYRQTLGQGPEFLTYFQNEAQLEKSRLLSDRFSAERPKGSFSTLEIQRTEQGDSAMYLCASSLSRGRGNEQFFGPGTRLTVL.

The chain couples TRBV29-1 to TRBJ2-7, with a weak D call TRBD2 (6 bases). The CDR3 length is 13 residues. CDR1 SQVTM and CDR2 ANQGSEA come from the germline V gene. Trimming took 6 bases from V and 1 from J, leaving 13 bases between them. The CDR3 loop reads CSVLTGGSYEQYV. The CDR3 coding sequence is TGCAGCGTCCTAACCGGGGGTTCCTACGAGCAGTACGTC.

This chain connects TRBV18 to TRBJ2-5; no clear D gene. Germline V gene sequence: CDR1 KGHSH, CDR2 LQKENI. This CDR3 contains 15 residues. Trimming removed 6 bases from V and 5 bases from J, with 19 bases in between. As DNA, the CDR3 is TGTGCCAGCTCCCCTACACGCCCAGGATGGGAGACCCAGTACTTC. Its translation is CASSPTRPGWETQYF.

V usage is TRBV29-1 and J usage is TRBJ2-6; no firm D call. With 3 bases removed from V and 1 base from J, the gap between germline ends came to 7 bases. This CDR3 is built from 14 residues. CDR1 is SQVTM, CDR2 ANQGSEA, per germline. DNA of the CDR3: TGCAGCGTTGATGGAGAGTCTGGGGCCAACGTCCTGACTTTC. Translating gives CSVDGESGANVLTF.

This chain links TRBV29-1 with TRBJ1-1; D possibly corresponds to TRBD1 (5 bases). Between the trimmed V and J ends, which lost 4 bases and 3 bases, there was a span of 12 bases. Germline V lookup: CDR1 SQVTM, CDR2 ANQGSEA. This CDR3 spans 13 amino acids. The chain's CDR3 is CSVGAGGYTEAFF. In DNA form, the CDR3 reads TGCAGCGTTGGTGCGGGGGGGTACACTGAAGCTTTCTTT.

The chain links TRBV27 to TRBJ1-2; 10 bases align to TRBD1. From germline, CDR1 is MNHEY and CDR2 SMNVEV (reference sequence). This CDR3 is built from 15 residues. The ends lost 5 bases at V and 5 bases at J; junction bases unmatched: 8. CDR3: CASSPHPGQGYGYTF. The DNA for the CDR3 is TGTGCCAGCAGTCCACACCCGGGACAGGGGTATGGCTACACCTTC.

The CDR3 region has the DNA TGCAGCGTTGCTGGGACTCCGTCTCGCCCGGGGGCCAACGTCCTGACTTTC. Translated: CSVAGTPSRPGANVLTF. J is TRBJ2-6 and V is TRBV29-1; possible D gene TRBD2, 6 bases. Germline CDR1 SQVTM, CDR2 ANQGSEA. The V gene lost 4 bases and the J gene lost 4 bases, with 20 bases spanning the gap. CDR3 length: 17 residues. Drawing the rest from reference TRBV29-1 and TRBJ2-6, the complete variable domain is SAVISQKPSRDICQRGTSLTIQCQVDSQVTMMFWYRQQPGQSLTLIATANQGSEATYESGFVIDKFPISRPNLTFSTLTVSNMSPEDSSIYLCSVAGTPSRPGANVLTFGAGSRLTVL.

The V call is TRBV29-1, the J call TRBJ1-1, with unresolved D. V lost 4 bases and J 1 base, leaving 7 bases between the germline ends. The V gene's germline CDR1 is SQVTM and CDR2 ANQGSEA. CDR3 length: 12 residues. Written as DNA, the CDR3 is TGCAGCGTTGCTTCGGGGAACACTGAAGCTTTCTTT. Protein sequence: CSVASGNTEAFF.

The CDR3 coding sequence is TGTGCCAGCAGCTTAGCGGTGGACCCAGCGGAGACCCAGTACTTC. It is translated as CASSLAVDPAETQYF. J is TRBJ2-5 and V is TRBV7-8; no reliable D call. The CDR3 is 15 residues long. V was shortened by 0 bases and J by 5 bases, with 13 bases between the two germline ends. Germline CDR1 and CDR2: SGHVS and FQNEAQ.

The chain carries TRBV3-1 and TRBJ2-7; tentatively, D is TRBD1 (6 bases). V lost 0 bases and J 2 bases, leaving 11 bases between the germline ends. Germline V lookup: CDR1 LGHDT, CDR2 YNNKEL (reference sequence). The CDR3 runs 15 residues. Here the CDR3 reads CASSQDQTGAYEQYF. CDR3 nucleotide sequence: TGTGCCAGCAGCCAAGACCAGACAGGCGCCTACGAGCAGTACTTC.

The genes are TRBV12-3 or TRBV12-4 and TRBJ1-4, with D possibly being TRBD1 (5 bases). Trimming stripped 3 bases from V and 4 bases from J, with 9 bases between. This CDR3 contains 14 residues. This CDR3 is CASSFPRVNEKLFF. In DNA form, the CDR3 reads TGTGCCAGCAGTTTTCCCAGGGTTAATGAAAAACTGTTTTTT.

This clonotype was seen a single time. J is TRBJ1-1 and V is TRBV5-4, with D possibly matching TRBD1 (5 bases). V lost 0 bases to trimming and J lost 3 bases, with 12 bases between them. Per the germline V gene, CDR1 is SGHNT and CDR2 is YYREEE (reference sequence). CDR3 length equals 15 residues. CDR3 nucleotide sequence: TGTGCCAGCAGCTTGGGGCAGGGAAGGGACACTGAAGCTTTCTTT. Amino acids: CASSLGQGRDTEAFF.

The gene calls are TRBV6-2 or TRBV6-3 and TRBJ2-7, with 8 bases lining up with TRBD1. Per germline, CDR1 MNHEY and CDR2 SVGEGT. The CDR3 has 14 amino acids. The V and J ends lost 2 bases and 6 bases, in that order; junction bases with no gene match: 6. The CDR3, as DNA: TGTGCCAGCAGTTACGTTCCCAGGGGGCCCGAGCAGTACTTC. Translating it yields CASSYVPRGPEQYF.

The rearrangement links TRBV15 to TRBJ2-6, with TRBD1 as a possible D gene (6 bases). The ends were cut back, 7 bases at V and 1 base at J, with 11 bases in the middle. The CDR3 runs 15 residues. Germline CDR1 is LNHNV and CDR2 is YYDKDF (reference sequence). The CDR3 loop is CATNPTGSGANVLTF. Written as DNA, the CDR3 is TGTGCCACCAACCCGACAGGTTCTGGGGCCAACGTCCTGACTTTC.

The chain couples TRBV5-1 to TRBJ1-6; D gene ambiguous. V lost 0 bases to trimming and J lost 7 bases, with 8 bases between them. The germline V gene encodes CDR1 SGHRS and CDR2 YFSETQ. The CDR3 has 14 amino acids. The CDR3 DNA sequence: TGCGCCAGCAGCTTGGGGTGGGAGAATTCACCCCTCCACTTT. This sequence encodes CASSLGWENSPLHF.

The chain links TRBV30 to TRBJ2-1; 9 bases agree with TRBD1. V trimming: 7 bases; J trimming: 7 bases; junction bases outside the gene matches: 11. Germline V gives CDR1 GTSNPN, CDR2 SVGIG (reference sequence). This CDR3 has 14 amino acids. DNA for the CDR3: TGTGCCTTCGACCGGGACAGGGAGTTAAATGAGCAGTTCTTC. It is translated as CAFDRDRELNEQFF. The whole variable domain, filled in from reference TRBV30 and TRBJ2-1, reads SQTIHQWPATLVQPVGSPLSLECTVEGTSNPNLYWYRQAAGRGLQLLFYSVGIGQISSEVPQNLSASRPQDRQFILSSKKLLLSDSGFYLCAFDRDRELNEQFFGPGTRLTVL.